This is a list of T cell receptor beta chains from one sample in a study of post-analysis software for immune sequencing data. One entry per CDR3 protein, called by TCRdb with MiXCR from the PCR reads. Seen here are some 800,000 distinct CDR3 sequences, about half observed once, and the top ten hold 4.9%. Sequencing was carried out using blood. These receptors originate from a girl under 18 with multiple sclerosis. The CDR3 runs from the conserved cysteine through the conserved F or W.

v_call	cdr3_aa
TRBV13	CASRRAASLQETQYF
TRBV15	CATSSTGTGDSIPTDTQYF
TRBV12-3/TRBV12-4	CASSFGIAGDPIYNEQFF
TRBV6-2/TRBV6-3	CASIGLAGTTQYF
TRBV10-1	CASSEVSEATDTQYF
TRBV20-1	CSASGSKFYNEQFF
TRBV4-3	CASSQDLAGRYNEQFF
TRBV20-1	CSDLQGDYTDTQYF
TRBV7-9	CASSAPGQPTDTQYF
TRBV11-2	CASSLGAGGLDSYEQYF
TRBV28	CASSNRGVPYEQYF
TRBV27	CASKPLLAGPREQYF
TRBV12-3/TRBV12-4	CASSLGQGAFEQFF
TRBV7-9	CASSLLAGGHNEQFF
TRBV5-1	CASNPGDYSGANVLTF
TRBV20-1	CSAQTANTGELFF
TRBV29-1	CSVEGGGDETQYF